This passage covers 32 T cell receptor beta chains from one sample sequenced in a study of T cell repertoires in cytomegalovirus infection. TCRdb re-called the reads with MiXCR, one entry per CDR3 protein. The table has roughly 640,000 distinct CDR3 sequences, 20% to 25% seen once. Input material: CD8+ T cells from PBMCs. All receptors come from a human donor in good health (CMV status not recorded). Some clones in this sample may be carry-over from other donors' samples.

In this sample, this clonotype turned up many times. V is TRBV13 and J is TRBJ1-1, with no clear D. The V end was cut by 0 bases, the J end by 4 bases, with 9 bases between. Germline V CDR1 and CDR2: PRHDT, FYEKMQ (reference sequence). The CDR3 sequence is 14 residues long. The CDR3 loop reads CASSLGLGVTEAFF. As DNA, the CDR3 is TGTGCCAGCAGCTTAGGCCTAGGTGTCACTGAAGCTTTCTTT.

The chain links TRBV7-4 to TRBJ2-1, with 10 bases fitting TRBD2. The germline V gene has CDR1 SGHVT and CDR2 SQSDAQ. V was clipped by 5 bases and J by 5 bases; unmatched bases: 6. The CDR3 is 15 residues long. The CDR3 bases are TGTGCCAGCAGCCGTAGCGGGGGGACGAACAATGAGCAGTTCTTC. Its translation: CASSRSGGTNNEQFF. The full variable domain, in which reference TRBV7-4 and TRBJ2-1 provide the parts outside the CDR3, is GAGVSQSPRYKVAKRGRDVALRCDSISGHVTLYWYRQTLGQGSEVLTYSQSDAQRDKSGRPSGRFSAERPERSVSTLKIQRTEQGDSAVYLCASSRSGGTNNEQFFGPGTRLTVL.

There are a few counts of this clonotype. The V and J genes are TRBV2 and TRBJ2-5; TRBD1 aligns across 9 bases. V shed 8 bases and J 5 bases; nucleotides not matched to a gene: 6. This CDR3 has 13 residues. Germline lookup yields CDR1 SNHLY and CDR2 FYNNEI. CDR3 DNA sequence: TGTGCCAGCCTGGACAGGGGTGATGAGACCCAGTACTTC. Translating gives CASLDRGDETQYF.

The chain's CDR3 is CASGGFYGYTF. CDR3 coding DNA: TGTGCCAGCGGGGGTTTTTATGGCTACACCTTC. The chain uses TRBV27 and TRBJ1-2; TRBD1 is a possible D gene (5 bases). In germline, CDR1 is MNHEY, CDR2 SMNVEV (reference sequence). V was pared by 8 bases and J by 5 bases, with 9 bases between. CDR3 size: 11 residues.

CDR3 amino acids: CATAGAHTSGNTIYF. CDR3 nucleotides: TGTGCCACAGCAGGGGCCCACACCTCTGGAAACACCATATATTTT. The chain couples TRBV28 to TRBJ1-3, with a weak D call TRBD1 (6 bases). Trimming took off 10 bases at V and 0 bases at J, with 16 bases between the two ends. The germline V gene encodes CDR1 MDHEN and CDR2 SYDVKM. The CDR3 totals 15 residues.

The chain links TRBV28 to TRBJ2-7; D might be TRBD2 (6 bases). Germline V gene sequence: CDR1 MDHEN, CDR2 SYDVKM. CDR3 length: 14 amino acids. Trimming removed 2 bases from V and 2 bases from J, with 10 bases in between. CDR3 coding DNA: TGTGCCAGCAGTTTAGGGGGGATTCCCTACGAGCAGTACGTC. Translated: CASSLGGIPYEQYV.

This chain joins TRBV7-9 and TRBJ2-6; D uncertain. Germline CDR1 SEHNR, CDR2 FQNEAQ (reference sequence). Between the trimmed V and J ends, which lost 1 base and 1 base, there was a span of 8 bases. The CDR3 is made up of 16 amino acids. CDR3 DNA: TGTGCCAGCAGCTTAGGTTACAGTTCTGGGGCCAACGTCCTGACTTTC. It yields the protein CASSLGYSSGANVLTF.

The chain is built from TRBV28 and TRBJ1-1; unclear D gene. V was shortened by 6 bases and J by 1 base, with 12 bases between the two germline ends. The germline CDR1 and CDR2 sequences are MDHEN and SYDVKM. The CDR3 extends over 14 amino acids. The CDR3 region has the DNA TGTGCCAGCAGACAAGGGAATTGGAACACTGAAGCTTTCTTT. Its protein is CASRQGNWNTEAFF.

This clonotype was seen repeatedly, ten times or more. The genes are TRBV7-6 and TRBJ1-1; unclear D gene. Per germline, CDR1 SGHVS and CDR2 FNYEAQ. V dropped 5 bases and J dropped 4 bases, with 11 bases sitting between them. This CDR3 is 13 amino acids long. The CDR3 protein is CASSRGPITEAFF. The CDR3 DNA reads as TGTGCCAGCAGCCGGGGTCCGATCACTGAAGCTTTCTTT. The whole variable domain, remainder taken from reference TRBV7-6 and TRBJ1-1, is GAGVSQSPRYKVTKRGQDVALRCDPISGHVSLYWYRQALGQGPEFLTYFNYEAQQDKSGLPNDRFSAERPEGSISTLTIQRTEQRDSAMYRCASSRGPITEAFFGQGTRLTVV.

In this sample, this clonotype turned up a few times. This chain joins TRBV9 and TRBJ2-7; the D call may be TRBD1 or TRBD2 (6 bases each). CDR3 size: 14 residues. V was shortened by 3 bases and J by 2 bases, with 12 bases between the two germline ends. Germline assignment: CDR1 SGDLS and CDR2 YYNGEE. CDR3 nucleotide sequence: TGTGCCAGCAGCGCGGGGGACAAGGCCTACGAGCAGTACGTC. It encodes CASSAGDKAYEQYV.

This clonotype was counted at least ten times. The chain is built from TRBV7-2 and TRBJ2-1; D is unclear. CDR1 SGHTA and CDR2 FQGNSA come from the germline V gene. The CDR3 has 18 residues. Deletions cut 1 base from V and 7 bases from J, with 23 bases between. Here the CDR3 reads CASSLEWGGDSSGNEQFF. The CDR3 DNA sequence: TGTGCCAGCAGCTTAGAATGGGGTGGGGATTCTTCTGGGAATGAGCAGTTCTTC.

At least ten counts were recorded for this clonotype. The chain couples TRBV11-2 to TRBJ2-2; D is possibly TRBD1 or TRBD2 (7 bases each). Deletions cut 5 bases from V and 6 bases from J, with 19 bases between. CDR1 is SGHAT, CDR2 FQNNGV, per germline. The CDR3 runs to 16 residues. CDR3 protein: CASSPGGGLSPGELFF. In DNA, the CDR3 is TGTGCCAGCAGCCCAGGGGGGGGGCTCTCCCCCGGGGAGCTGTTTTTT.

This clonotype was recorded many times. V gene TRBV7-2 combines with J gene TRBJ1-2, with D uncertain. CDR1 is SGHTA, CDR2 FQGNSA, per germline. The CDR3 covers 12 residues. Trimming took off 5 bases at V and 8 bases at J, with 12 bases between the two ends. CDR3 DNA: TGTGCCAGCAGCCACCGGGGTCGCGGCTACACCTTC. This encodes CASSHRGRGYTF.

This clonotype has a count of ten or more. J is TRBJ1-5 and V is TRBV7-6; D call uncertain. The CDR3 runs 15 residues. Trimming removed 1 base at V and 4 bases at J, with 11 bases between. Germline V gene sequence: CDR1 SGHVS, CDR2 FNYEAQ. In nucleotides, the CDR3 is TGTGCCAGCAGCTTAGGCCCCAGCCTTAATCAGCCCCAGCATTTT. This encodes CASSLGPSLNQPQHF.

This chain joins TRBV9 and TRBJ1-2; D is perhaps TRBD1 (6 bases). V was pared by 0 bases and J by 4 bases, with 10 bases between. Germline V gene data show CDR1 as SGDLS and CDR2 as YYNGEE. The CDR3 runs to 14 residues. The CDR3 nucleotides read TGTGCCAGCAGCGTAGGGGGACAAGTCTATGGCTACACCTTC. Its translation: CASSVGGQVYGYTF.

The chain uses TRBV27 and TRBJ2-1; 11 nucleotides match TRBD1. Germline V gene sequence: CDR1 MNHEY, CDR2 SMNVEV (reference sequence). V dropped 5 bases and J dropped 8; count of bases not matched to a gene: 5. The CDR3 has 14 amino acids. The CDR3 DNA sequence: TGTGCCAGCAGTAGGGACAGGGGGAACGATGAGCAGTTCTTC. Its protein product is CASSRDRGNDEQFF.

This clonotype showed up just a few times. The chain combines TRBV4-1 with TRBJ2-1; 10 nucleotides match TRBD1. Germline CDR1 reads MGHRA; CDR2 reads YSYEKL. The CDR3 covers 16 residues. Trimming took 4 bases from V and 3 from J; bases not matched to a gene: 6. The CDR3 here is CASSPPGTGDYNEQFF. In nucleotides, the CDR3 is TGCGCCAGCAGCCCACCAGGGACAGGGGACTACAATGAGCAGTTCTTC.

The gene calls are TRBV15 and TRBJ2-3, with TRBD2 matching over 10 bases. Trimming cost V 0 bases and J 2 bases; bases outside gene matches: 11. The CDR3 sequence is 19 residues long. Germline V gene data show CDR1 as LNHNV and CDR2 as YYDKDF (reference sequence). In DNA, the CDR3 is TGTGCCACCAGCAGAGATCTTATGGGTAGCGGGGGGTACACAGATACGCAGTATTTT. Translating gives CATSRDLMGSGGYTDTQYF.

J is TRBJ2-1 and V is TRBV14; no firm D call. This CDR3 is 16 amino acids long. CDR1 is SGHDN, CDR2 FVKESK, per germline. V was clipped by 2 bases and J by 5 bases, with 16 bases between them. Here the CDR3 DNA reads TGTGCCAGCAGCCAATTTATGGCAGGCCCCAACAATGAGCAGTTCTTC. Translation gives CASSQFMAGPNNEQFF.

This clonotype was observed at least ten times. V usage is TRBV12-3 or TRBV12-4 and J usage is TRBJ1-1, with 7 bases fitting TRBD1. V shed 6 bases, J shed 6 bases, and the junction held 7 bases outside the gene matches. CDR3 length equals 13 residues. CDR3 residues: CASSPQGWAEAFF. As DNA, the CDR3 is TGTGCCAGCAGCCCACAGGGGTGGGCTGAAGCTTTCTTT.

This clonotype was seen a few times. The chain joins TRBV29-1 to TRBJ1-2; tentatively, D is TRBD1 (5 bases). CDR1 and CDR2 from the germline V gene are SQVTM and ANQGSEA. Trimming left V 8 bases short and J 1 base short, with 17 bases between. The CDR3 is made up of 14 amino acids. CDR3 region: CSLGRLGDNYGYTF. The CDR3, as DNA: TGCAGCTTAGGTCGTCTGGGGGATAACTATGGCTACACCTTC.

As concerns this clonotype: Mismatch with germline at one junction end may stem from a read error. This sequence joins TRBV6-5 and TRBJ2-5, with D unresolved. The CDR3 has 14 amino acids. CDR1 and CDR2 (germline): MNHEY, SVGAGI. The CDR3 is CVSSRKGYQETQYF. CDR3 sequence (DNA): TGTGTCAGCAGCCGGAAGGGTTACCAAGAGACCCAGTACTTC.

CDR3: CASGNREFHEQYF. The DNA for the CDR3 is TGTGCCAGCGGTAACAGGGAGTTCCACGAGCAGTACTTC. This chain connects TRBV7-9 to TRBJ2-7; the D gene is possibly TRBD1 (6 bases). The germline V and J ends were trimmed by 8 bases and 5 bases, with 16 bases remaining between them. The CDR3 spans 13 residues. CDR1 and CDR2 (germline): SEHNR, FQNEAQ (reference sequence). Full variable domain (rest looked up from reference TRBV7-9 and TRBJ2-7): DTGVSQNPRHKITKRGQNVTFRCDPISEHNRLYWYRQTLGQGPEFLTYFQNEAQLEKSRLLSDRFSAERPKGSFSTLEIQRTEQGDSAMYLCASGNREFHEQYFGPGTRLTVT.

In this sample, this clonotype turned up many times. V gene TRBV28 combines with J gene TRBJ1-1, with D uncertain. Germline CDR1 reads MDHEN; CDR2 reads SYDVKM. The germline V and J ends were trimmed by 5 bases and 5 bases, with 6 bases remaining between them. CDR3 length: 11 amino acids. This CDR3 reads CASSDGTEAFF. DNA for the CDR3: TGTGCCAGCAGTGACGGTACTGAAGCTTTCTTT.

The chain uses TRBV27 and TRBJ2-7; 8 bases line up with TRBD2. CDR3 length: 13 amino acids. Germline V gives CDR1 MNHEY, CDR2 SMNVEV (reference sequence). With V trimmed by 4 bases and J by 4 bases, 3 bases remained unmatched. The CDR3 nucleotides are TGTGCCAGCAGTTCTGCTAGCGGGTACGAGCAGTACTTC. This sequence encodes CASSSASGYEQYF.

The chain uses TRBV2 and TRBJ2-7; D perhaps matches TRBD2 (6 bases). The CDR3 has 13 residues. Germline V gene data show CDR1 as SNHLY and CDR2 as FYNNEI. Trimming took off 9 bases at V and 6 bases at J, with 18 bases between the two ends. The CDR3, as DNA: TGTGCCAGTGAGGTGTCAAACGGGGGCGAGCAGTACTTC. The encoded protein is CASEVSNGGEQYF.

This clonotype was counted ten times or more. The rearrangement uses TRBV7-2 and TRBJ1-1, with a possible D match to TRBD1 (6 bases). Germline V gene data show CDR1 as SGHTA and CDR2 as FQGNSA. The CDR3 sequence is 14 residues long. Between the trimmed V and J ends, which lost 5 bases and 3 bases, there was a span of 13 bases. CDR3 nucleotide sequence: TGTGCCAGCAGCAAGAGGGGGGCGGACACTGAAGCTTTCTTT. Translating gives CASSKRGADTEAFF.

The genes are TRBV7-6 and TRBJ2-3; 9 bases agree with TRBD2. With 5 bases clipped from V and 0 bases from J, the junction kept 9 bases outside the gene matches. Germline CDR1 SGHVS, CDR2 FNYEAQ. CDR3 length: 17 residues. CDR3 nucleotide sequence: TGTGCCAGCAGCGAAAAGCGGGGGGCCCTCAGCACAGATACGCAGTATTTT. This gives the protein CASSEKRGALSTDTQYF.

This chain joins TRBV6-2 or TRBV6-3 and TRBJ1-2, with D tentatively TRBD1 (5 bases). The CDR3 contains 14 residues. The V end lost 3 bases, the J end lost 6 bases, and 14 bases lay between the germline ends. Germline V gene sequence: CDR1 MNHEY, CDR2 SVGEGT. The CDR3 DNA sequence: TGTGCCAGCAGTTATTCAACGGGACGGAATGGCTACACCTTC. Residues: CASSYSTGRNGYTF.

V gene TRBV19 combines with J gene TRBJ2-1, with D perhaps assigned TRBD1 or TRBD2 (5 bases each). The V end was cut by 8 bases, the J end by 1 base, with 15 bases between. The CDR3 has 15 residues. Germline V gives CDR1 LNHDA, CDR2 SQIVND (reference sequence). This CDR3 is CASLRRDGSYNEQFF. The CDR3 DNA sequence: TGTGCCAGTCTGCGCCGGGACGGATCCTACAATGAGCAGTTCTTC.

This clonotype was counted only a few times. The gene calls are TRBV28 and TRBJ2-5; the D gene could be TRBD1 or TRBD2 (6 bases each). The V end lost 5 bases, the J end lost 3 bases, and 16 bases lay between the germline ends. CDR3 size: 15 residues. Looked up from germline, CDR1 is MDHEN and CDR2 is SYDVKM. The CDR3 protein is CASSTNRGPEETQYF. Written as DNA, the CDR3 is TGTGCCAGCAGTACCAACCGGGGGCCCGAAGAGACCCAGTACTTC. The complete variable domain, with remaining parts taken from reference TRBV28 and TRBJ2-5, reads DVKVTQSSRYLVKRTGEKVFLECVQDMDHENMFWYRQDPGLGLRLIYFSYDVKMKEKGDIPEGYSVSREKKERFSLILESASTNQTSMYLCASSTNRGPEETQYFGPGTRLLVL.

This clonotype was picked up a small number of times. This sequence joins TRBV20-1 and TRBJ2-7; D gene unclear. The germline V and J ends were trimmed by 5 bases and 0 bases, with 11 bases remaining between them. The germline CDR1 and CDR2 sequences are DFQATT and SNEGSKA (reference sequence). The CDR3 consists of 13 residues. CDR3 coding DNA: TGCAGTGCTCCCGACCGAGCCTCCTACGAGCAGTACTTC. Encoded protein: CSAPDRASYEQYF.